The 19 T cell receptor beta chains listed next were all sequenced from one sample in a study of blood T cell repertoires in COVID-19. The data were produced by immunoSEQ multiplex PCR, yet TCRdb's version contains in-frame clones alone and is incomplete. There are over 120,000 clones in the sample; 60% to 80% occur only once, and 2.5% to 3% lies in the top ten. The material sequenced was PBMCs or T cells enriched from blood (not recorded which). These TCRs come from a woman between 45 and 60 years old who had recovered from COVID-19.

The chain uses TRBV10-3 and TRBJ1-3, with D tentatively TRBD1 (6 bases). Germline CDR1 is ENHRY and CDR2 is SYGVKD. The V gene lost 6 bases and the J gene lost 11 bases, with 20 bases spanning the gap. This CDR3 spans 14 amino acids. This chain's CDR3 is CAISADRSAGPIYF. CDR3 nucleotide sequence: TGTGCCATCAGCGCAGACAGGTCCGCTGGGCCCATATATTTT.

This clone is a singleton in its sample. This rearrangement joins TRBV9 to TRBJ2-1, with D tentatively TRBD1 (6 bases). V lost 2 bases to trimming and J lost 7 bases, with 16 bases between them. Per germline, CDR1 SGDLS and CDR2 YYNGEE. The CDR3 contains 15 residues. CDR3: CASSVRPMRGNEQFF. In nucleotides, the CDR3 is TGTGCCAGCAGCGTCAGACCAATGAGGGGGAATGAGCAGTTCTTC.

This clone has only one observation. In nucleotides, the CDR3 is TGTGCCAGCACAACGGGACAGGGGTTTCCCTACGAGCAGTACTTC. This gives the protein CASTTGQGFPYEQYF. This rearrangement joins TRBV28 to TRBJ2-7; 10 bases align to TRBD1. The CDR3 is 15 residues long. Germline V CDR1 and CDR2: MDHEN, SYDVKM. With 7 bases clipped from V and 2 bases from J, the junction kept 8 bases outside the gene matches. Using reference TRBV28 and TRBJ2-7 for the parts outside the CDR3, the full variable domain is DVKVTQSSRYLVKRTGEKVFLECVQDMDHENMFWYRQDPGLGLRLIYFSYDVKMKEKGDIPEGYSVSREKKERFSLILESASTNQTSMYLCASTTGQGFPYEQYFGPGTRLTVT.

The J gene is TRBJ2-2, the V gene TRBV24-1; tentatively, D is TRBD2 (6 bases). CDR1 KGHDR and CDR2 SFDVKD come from the germline V gene. V lost 2 bases and J lost 3, with 18 bases in between. The CDR3 is made up of 18 amino acids. CDR3 loop: CATSDSKWDGGYTGELFF. The CDR3, as DNA: TGTGCCACCAGTGATTCGAAGTGGGACGGGGGTTACACCGGGGAGCTGTTTTTT.

V and J are TRBV7-3 and TRBJ1-3, with D perhaps matching TRBD1 (5 bases). Deletions cut 4 bases from V and 2 bases from J, with 15 bases between. The CDR3 covers 16 residues. Germline V lookup: CDR1 SGHTA, CDR2 FQGTGA. The CDR3 region has the DNA TGTGCCAGCAGCTCCCAGCCAGGACAAGCTGGAAACACCATATATTTT. Residues: CASSSQPGQAGNTIYF.

The genes are TRBV7-8 and TRBJ1-6; D is ambiguous. Trimming took off 5 bases at V and 8 bases at J, with 10 bases between the two ends. The CDR3 extends over 13 amino acids. Looked up from germline, CDR1 is SGHVS and CDR2 is FQNEAQ. The CDR3 sequence is CASSRKDYSPLHF. In DNA form, the CDR3 reads TGTGCCAGCAGCAGAAAGGACTATTCACCCCTCCACTTT.

The V and J genes are TRBV6-5 and TRBJ1-1; 8 nucleotides match TRBD1. J lost 3 bases, V lost 1 base, and 1 base had no gene match. The CDR3 consists of 14 residues. Germline values: CDR1 MNHEY, CDR2 SVGAGI. The CDR3 sequence is CASSYLDRDTEAFF. For the CDR3, the DNA is TGTGCCAGCAGTTACTTGGACAGGGACACTGAAGCTTTCTTT.

This clone was recorded once. The chain has TRBV2 and TRBJ1-2, with 8 bases matching TRBD1. Germline loops: CDR1 SNHLY, CDR2 FYNNEI. This CDR3 has 14 amino acids. Trimming removed 4 bases from V and 1 base from J; junction bases left unmatched: 2. This CDR3 is CASSGDRLNYGYTF. CDR3 bases: TGTGCCAGCAGTGGGGACAGGCTTAACTATGGCTACACCTTC.

The chain couples TRBV19 to TRBJ1-3, with D unresolved. This CDR3 is 16 amino acids long. Germline CDR1 and CDR2: LNHDA and SQIVND (reference sequence). Trimming stripped 1 base from V and 4 bases from J, with 14 bases between. The CDR3 coding sequence is TGTGCCAGTAGTATAGTCTACCCGGGTTCCGGAAACACCATATATTTT. This codes for CASSIVYPGSGNTIYF.

This rearrangement joins TRBV2 to TRBJ2-3; 9 nucleotides match TRBD1. J gave up 3 bases and V 7 bases, and 5 bases lay outside the gene matches. The CDR3 sequence is 14 residues long. The germline V gene has CDR1 SNHLY and CDR2 FYNNEI. As DNA, the CDR3 is TGTGCCAGCAAGGGGACAGGGCCTACAGATACGCAGTATTTT. This codes for CASKGTGPTDTQYF.

The chain recombines TRBV2 with TRBJ1-2; D is ambiguous. V was shortened by 3 bases and J by 4 bases, with 9 bases between the two germline ends. This CDR3 has 13 residues. Germline values: CDR1 SNHLY, CDR2 FYNNEI. CDR3 protein: CASSESFRYGYTF. The CDR3, as DNA: TGTGCCAGCAGTGAGAGTTTCCGCTATGGCTACACCTTC.

The chain employs TRBV27 and TRBJ2-6; 11 bases match TRBD1. The CDR3 extends over 18 amino acids. Germline loops: CDR1 MNHEY, CDR2 SMNVEV (reference sequence). The J segment lost 2 bases and the V segment lost 4 bases, leaving 7 bases of the junction unmatched. CDR3 region: CASSSRGQGVAGANVLTF. DNA of the CDR3: TGTGCCAGCAGTTCCCGGGGACAGGGGGTAGCTGGGGCCAACGTCCTGACTTTC.

This chain joins TRBV2 and TRBJ1-5, with D tentatively TRBD1 (6 bases). Looked up from germline, CDR1 is SNHLY and CDR2 is FYNNEI. The CDR3 sequence is 13 residues long. Trimming took off 6 bases at V and 6 bases at J, with 12 bases between the two ends. The CDR3, as DNA: TGTGCCAGCAGCGGCGGGGGGCCTCAGCCCCAGCATTTT. This encodes CASSGGGPQPQHF.

The J gene is TRBJ2-6, the V gene TRBV27; D not resolved. The germline V gene encodes CDR1 MNHEY and CDR2 SMNVEV (reference sequence). Trimming shortened V by 3 bases and J by 3 bases, and 6 bases separated the two germline ends. This CDR3 comprises 14 residues. CDR3 bases: TGTGCCAGCAGTTTGAGTTATGGGGCCAACGTCCTGACTTTC. Amino acid sequence: CASSLSYGANVLTF.

The chain is built from TRBV30 and TRBJ2-7; a possible D gene is TRBD2 (5 bases). The CDR3 is made up of 14 amino acids. Trimming removed 0 bases at V and 0 bases at J, with 9 bases between. Germline V gene data show CDR1 as GTSNPN and CDR2 as SVGIG (reference sequence). This CDR3 reads CAWSVLDLSYEQYF. CDR3 DNA sequence: TGTGCCTGGAGTGTACTAGATCTCTCCTACGAGCAGTACTTC.

This clone occurred a few times. The V call is TRBV3-1 (or the pseudogene TRBV3-2), the J call TRBJ2-5, with TRBD2 matching 11 bases. V lost 1 base to trimming and J lost 5 bases; unmatched junction nucleotides: 3. The CDR3 runs 15 residues. Germline V lookup: CDR1 LGHDT, CDR2 YNNKEL (reference sequence). The CDR3 DNA sequence: TGTGCCAGCAGCCAAGCTAGCGGGGGGAGGGAGACCCAGTACTTC. Protein product: CASSQASGGRETQYF.

Of note for this clone: One end of the junction fails to match germline, which may point to a read error. The rearrangement joins TRBV7-9 to TRBJ2-2; D is possibly TRBD2 (6 bases). Germline values: CDR1 SEHNR, CDR2 FQNEAQ (reference sequence). The CDR3 has 18 residues. CDR3 nucleotide sequence: TGTGCCAACAGCTTACCCCCTAGGCTAGCGCGAGGAACCGGGGAGCTGTTTTTT. Translation gives CANSLPPRLARGTGELFF.

V is TRBV5-1 and J is TRBJ1-4; the D gene is possibly TRBD1 (5 bases). The germline CDR1 and CDR2 sequences are SGHRS and YFSETQ. CDR3 length: 15 residues. The V gene lost 0 bases and the J gene lost 10 bases, with 16 bases spanning the gap. In DNA form, the CDR3 reads TGCGCCAGCAGCTTGGCCGGGGGGAAGGAGGTAAAACTGTTTTTT. Protein sequence: CASSLAGGKEVKLFF.

J is TRBJ1-2 and V is TRBV30; D ambiguous. This CDR3 is 12 amino acids long. V was clipped by 0 bases and J by 7 bases, with 9 bases between them. CDR1 GTSNPN and CDR2 SVGIG come from the germline V gene (reference sequence). The CDR3 protein is CAWSVSAGGYTF. CDR3 DNA: TGTGCCTGGAGTGTTTCGGCGGGTGGCTACACCTTC.